This record covers a single T cell receptor (beta chain). As yet, its antigen is unknown. Negative isolation was used for CD8+ and CD4+ T cells, and FACS enrichment was applied to TEMRA cells. This sample was included in a study of CD8 T cells in Susac syndrome. Overall study results and limits: The relatively small number of individuals in the TCR sequencing and HLA analysis was acknowledged by the study.

RNA, at about 0.45 to 1 ug, was reverse transcribed with random hexamers. By means of immunoSEQ multiplex PCR, TCR beta CDR3 spanning 54 Vbeta and 13 Jbeta underwent amplification. Each CDR3 protein is one row after TCRdb ran MiXCR on the immunoSEQ multiplex PCR reads. This table holds over 150,000 distinct CDR3 sequences, about 95% found once. The CDR3 is 15 amino acids. The sequence derives from a human donor with Susac syndrome. The J gene is TRBJ2-1, the V gene TRBV21-1; the table's TRBD2 call for D was not verified on the DNA. TRBV21-1 counts as a pseudogene. The sample was CD4+ T cells from PBMCs. CDR3 coding DNA: TGTGCCAGCGGTCTAGCGCAGCGAAGAGACAATGAGCAGTTCTTC. Translation gives CASGLAQRRDNEQFF.